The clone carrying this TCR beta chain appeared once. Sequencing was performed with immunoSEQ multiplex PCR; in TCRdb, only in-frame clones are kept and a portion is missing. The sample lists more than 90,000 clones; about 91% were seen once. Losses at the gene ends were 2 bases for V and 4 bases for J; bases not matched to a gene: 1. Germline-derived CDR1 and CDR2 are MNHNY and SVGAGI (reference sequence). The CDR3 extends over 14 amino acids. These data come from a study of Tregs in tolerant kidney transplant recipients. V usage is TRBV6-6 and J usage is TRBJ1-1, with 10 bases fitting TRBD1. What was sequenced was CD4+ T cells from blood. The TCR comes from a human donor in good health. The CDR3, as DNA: TGTGCCAGCAGTTACGGACAGGGGGTCACTGAAGCTTTCTTT. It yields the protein CASSYGQGVTEAFF.